Below, 19 T cell receptor beta chains from the same sample are listed, as sequenced in a study of post-analysis software for immune sequencing data. Study-wide points: There were five or six TRBV segments more frequent in patients than controls, and TRBV5-6, TRBV5-1 and TRBV20-1 were among them.

For these TCRs, the target antigens are not known. Libraries were made from TCR beta cDNA, and they carried unique molecular identifiers. TCRdb re-called the PCR reads through MiXCR, storing one row per CDR3 protein. The sample records hundreds of thousands of distinct CDR3 sequences, approximately 59% being singletons. Sequencing input: blood. The receptors derive from a girl aged 2-9 years with multiple sclerosis.

The chain is built from TRBV29-1 and TRBJ1-5; TRBD1 might be the D (5 bases). The V gene lost 5 bases and the J gene lost 3 bases, with 11 bases spanning the gap. This CDR3 is built from 13 residues. Germline assignment: CDR1 SQVTM and CDR2 ANQGSEA. The CDR3 region is CSVRIGTNQPQHF. The CDR3 DNA is TGCAGCGTTCGGATAGGGACCAATCAGCCCCAGCATTTT.

This clonotype was observed a few times. The V call is TRBV4-2, the J call TRBJ2-3; D remains ambiguous. Trimming left V 4 bases short and J 2 bases short, with 19 bases between. The CDR3 is made up of 17 amino acids. Germline CDR1 reads LGHNA; CDR2 reads YNFKEQ. CDR3 nucleotide sequence: TGTGCCAGCAGCCCCTACCAAGTGTGGCAGATCACAGATACGCAGTATTTT. Its translation is CASSPYQVWQITDTQYF.

The chain uses TRBV28 and TRBJ1-2; D is undetermined. Trimming took 4 bases from V and 8 from J, leaving 8 bases between them. Germline CDR1 MDHEN, CDR2 SYDVKM. The CDR3 has 11 residues. CDR3 nucleotide sequence: TGTGCCAGCAGTTCCCCCAGGGGCTACACCTTC. It yields the protein CASSSPRGYTF.

This clonotype occurred a few times. The chain uses TRBV20-1 and TRBJ2-2, with a possible D match to TRBD2 (6 bases). The length of the CDR3 is 14 residues. V lost 2 bases and J 1 base, leaving 8 bases between the germline ends. Per the germline V gene, CDR1 is DFQATT and CDR2 is SNEGSKA (reference sequence). The CDR3 here is CSARPGLNTGELFF. CDR3 DNA: TGCAGTGCTAGACCGGGACTGAACACCGGGGAGCTGTTTTTT.

This clonotype appeared once. The chain combines TRBV7-9 with TRBJ2-5; no clear D gene. Trimming left V 0 bases short and J 3 bases short, with 8 bases between. The CDR3 has 14 amino acids. Germline V CDR1 and CDR2: SEHNR, FQNEAQ (reference sequence). In DNA, the CDR3 is TGTGCCAGCAGCTTAGCGGCCAGTGAAGAGACCCAGTACTTC. Its protein is CASSLAASEETQYF.

The chain combines TRBV7-9 with TRBJ2-7; D unresolved. The J call is doubtful: the DNA matches TRBJ2-5 better. The CDR3 is 13 amino acids. Germline V gene data show CDR1 as SEHNR and CDR2 as FQNEAQ (reference sequence). The CDR3: CASSLSSSETQYF. The CDR3 nucleotides read TGTGCCAGCAGCTTATCTTCGTCGGAGACCCAGTACTTC.

This chain joins TRBV7-8 and TRBJ2-5; D remains unclear. Germline V CDR1 and CDR2: SGHVS, FQNEAQ. This CDR3 has 15 amino acids. The V and J ends lost 1 base and 6 bases respectively, with 15 bases between them. The CDR3, as DNA: TGTGCCAGCAGCTTAGTTCGGGTTAGCCCGAAGACCCAGTACTTC. Protein sequence: CASSLVRVSPKTQYF.

The chain carries TRBV25-1 and TRBJ1-6; D perhaps matches TRBD1 (6 bases). Per the germline V gene, CDR1 is MGHDK and CDR2 is SYGVNS. The CDR3 spans 15 residues. V lost 2 bases to trimming and J lost 6 bases, with 11 bases between them. CDR3 sequence: CASSEGQIVNSPLHF. In nucleotides, the CDR3 is TGTGCCAGCAGTGAAGGACAGATCGTTAATTCACCCCTCCACTTT.

V usage is TRBV15 and J usage is TRBJ2-1; no reliable D call. V was cut by 2 bases and J by 5 bases, with 10 bases left in between. CDR3 size: 14 residues. Germline lookup yields CDR1 LNHNV and CDR2 YYDKDF (reference sequence). CDR3 nucleotide sequence: TGTGCCACCAGCAGACCAGATGGGCACAATGAGCAGTTCTTC. The encoded protein is CATSRPDGHNEQFF.

The gene calls are TRBV2 and TRBJ2-3; a possible D gene is TRBD2 (5 bases). This CDR3 has 15 residues. Germline CDR1 and CDR2: SNHLY and FYNNEI. The V end was cut by 1 base, the J end by 4 bases, with 12 bases between. The CDR3: CASSEGRLAADTQYF. DNA of the CDR3: TGTGCCAGCAGTGAAGGAAGGCTAGCAGCAGATACGCAGTATTTT.

This clonotype was counted between two and nine times. V and J are TRBV7-3 and TRBJ1-2; no clear D. Trimming stripped 5 bases from V and 2 bases from J, with 12 bases between. CDR3 size: 14 residues. The germline CDR1 and CDR2 sequences are SGHTA and FQGTGA. DNA for the CDR3: TGTGCCAGCAGCCTCGACCCAGAAAACTATGGCTACACCTTC. Translating gives CASSLDPENYGYTF.

This chain uses TRBV13 with TRBJ1-2; no clear D gene. The CDR3 length is 14 residues. Germline V gives CDR1 PRHDT, CDR2 FYEKMQ (reference sequence). The V end was cut by 0 bases, the J end by 4 bases, with 9 bases between. CDR3 residues: CASSLGGSVYGYTF. In DNA, the CDR3 is TGTGCCAGCAGCTTAGGCGGGTCGGTCTATGGCTACACCTTC.

This chain connects TRBV2 to TRBJ2-1; 9 bases match TRBD1. In germline, CDR1 is SNHLY, CDR2 FYNNEI. This CDR3 contains 15 residues. With V trimmed by 4 bases and J by 9 bases, 10 bases remained unmatched. The CDR3, as DNA: TGTGCCAGCAGTGTAATGACAGGGGGGTCCGGTGAGCAGTTCTTC. Protein product: CASSVMTGGSGEQFF.

This clonotype was observed a single time. CDR3 in amino acids: CASSRDGKVAYEQYF. The DNA for the CDR3 is TGTGCCAGCAGTAGGGACGGCAAAGTAGCCTACGAGCAGTACTTC. The V and J genes are TRBV27 and TRBJ2-7; D assignment may be TRBD1 or TRBD2 (5 bases each). The ends were cut back, 5 bases at V and 2 bases at J, with 16 bases in the middle. The CDR3 extends over 15 amino acids. Germline V lookup: CDR1 MNHEY, CDR2 SMNVEV (reference sequence).

This chain links TRBV12-3 or TRBV12-4 with TRBJ1-2; TRBD1 matches at 7 bases. V lost 4 bases to trimming and J lost 4 bases; unmatched junction nucleotides: 6. CDR3 length equals 14 residues. The CDR3 coding sequence is TGTGCCAGCAGTTGGATGGGACAGACCTATGGCTACACCTTC. Protein: CASSWMGQTYGYTF.

V gene TRBV7-3 combines with J gene TRBJ2-7; D tentatively fits TRBD1 or TRBD2 (5 bases each). CDR1 and CDR2 from the germline V gene are SGHTA and FQGTGA. This CDR3 spans 17 amino acids. Trimming shortened V by 0 bases and J by 2 bases, and 17 bases separated the two germline ends. CDR3 in amino acids: CASSLTGRGAAAYEQYF. Written as DNA, the CDR3 is TGTGCCAGCAGCTTAACGGGTAGGGGAGCCGCAGCCTACGAGCAGTACTTC.

V gene TRBV20-1 combines with J gene TRBJ1-2; a possible D gene is TRBD1 (6 bases). In germline, CDR1 is DFQATT, CDR2 SNEGSKA (reference sequence). The V and J ends lost 1 base and 7 bases respectively, with 16 bases between them. The CDR3 runs 14 residues. The CDR3 reads CSARGGGGGSGYTF. CDR3 nucleotides: TGCAGTGCTAGAGGTGGGGGCGGAGGGTCTGGCTACACCTTC.

The table lists this clonotype with a few counts. At one end the junction does not follow the germline gene, possibly because of a read error. The rearrangement links TRBV5-1 to TRBJ1-2, with 9 bases that match TRBD1. CDR3 length: 14 amino acids. CDR1 and CDR2 from the germline V gene are SGHRS and YFSETQ. CDR3 sequence: CASSSTGGNYGYTF. The CDR3, as DNA: TGTGCCAGCAGTTCGACAGGGGGTAACTATGGCTACACCTTC.

This chain uses TRBV12-3 or TRBV12-4 with TRBJ1-4; D not certain. V shed 0 bases and J shed 2 bases, with 10 bases lying between them. The CDR3 has 16 amino acids. CDR3 coding DNA: TGTGCCAGCAGTTTAGCGCCTCTGGGCACTAATGAAAAACTGTTTTTT. Its protein product is CASSLAPLGTNEKLFF.